Here is one TCR beta chain with its context. The sample belongs to a study of OX40 agonist ivuxolimab in advanced cancers. TCRdb keeps only in-frame clones here, not all; method: immunoSEQ multiplex PCR. The repertoire consists of approximately 84,000 clones, with approximately 89% occurring once and the leading ten covering less than 0.2%. The clonotype originates from an adult with an advanced solid tumor such as melanoma, head and neck, liver or kidney cancer. The sample here was CD4+ or CD8+ T cells sorted from blood, taken in a trial of the OX40 agonist ivuxolimab.

CDR3 region: CASSHPRISEQFF. In nucleotides, the CDR3 is TGTGCCAGCAGCCACCCGCGAATAAGTGAGCAGTTCTTC. The V gene is TRBV7-9, the J gene TRBJ2-1; D is unclear. Germline V gene data show CDR1 as SEHNR and CDR2 as FQNEAQ (reference sequence). V lost 5 bases, J lost 9 bases, and 14 bases lay in between. The CDR3 totals 13 residues.